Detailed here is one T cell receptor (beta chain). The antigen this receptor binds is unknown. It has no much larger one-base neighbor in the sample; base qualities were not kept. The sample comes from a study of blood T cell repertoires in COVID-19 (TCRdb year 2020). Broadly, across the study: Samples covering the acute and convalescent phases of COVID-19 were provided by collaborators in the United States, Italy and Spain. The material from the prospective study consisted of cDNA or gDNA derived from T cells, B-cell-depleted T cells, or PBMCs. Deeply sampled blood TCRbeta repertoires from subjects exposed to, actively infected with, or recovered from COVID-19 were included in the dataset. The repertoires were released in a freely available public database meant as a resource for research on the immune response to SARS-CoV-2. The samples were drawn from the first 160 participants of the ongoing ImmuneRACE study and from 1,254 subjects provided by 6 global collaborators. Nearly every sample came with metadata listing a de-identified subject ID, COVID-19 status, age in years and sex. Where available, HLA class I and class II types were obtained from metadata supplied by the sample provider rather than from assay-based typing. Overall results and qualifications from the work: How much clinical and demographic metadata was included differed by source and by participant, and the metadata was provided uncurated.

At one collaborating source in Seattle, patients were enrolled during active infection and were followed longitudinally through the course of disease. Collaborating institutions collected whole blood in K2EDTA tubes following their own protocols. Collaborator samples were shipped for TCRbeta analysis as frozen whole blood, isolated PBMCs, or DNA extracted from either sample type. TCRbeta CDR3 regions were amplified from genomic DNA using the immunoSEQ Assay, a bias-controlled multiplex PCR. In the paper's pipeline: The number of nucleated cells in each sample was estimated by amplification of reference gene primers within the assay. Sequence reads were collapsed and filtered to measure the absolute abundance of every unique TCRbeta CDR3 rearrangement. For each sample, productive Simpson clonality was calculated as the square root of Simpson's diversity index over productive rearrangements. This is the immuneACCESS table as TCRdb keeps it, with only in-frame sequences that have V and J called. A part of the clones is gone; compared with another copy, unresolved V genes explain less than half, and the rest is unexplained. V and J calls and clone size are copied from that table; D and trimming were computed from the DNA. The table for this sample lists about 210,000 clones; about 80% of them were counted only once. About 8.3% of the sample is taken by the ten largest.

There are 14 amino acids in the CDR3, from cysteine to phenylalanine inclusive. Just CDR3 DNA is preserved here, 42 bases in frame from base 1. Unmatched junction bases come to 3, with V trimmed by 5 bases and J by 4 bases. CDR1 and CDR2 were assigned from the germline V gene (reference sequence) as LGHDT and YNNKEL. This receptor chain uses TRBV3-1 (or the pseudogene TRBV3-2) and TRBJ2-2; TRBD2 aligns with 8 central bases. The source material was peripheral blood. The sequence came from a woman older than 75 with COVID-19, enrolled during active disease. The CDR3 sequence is CASSFTSGTGELFF. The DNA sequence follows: TGTGCCAGCAGCTTCACTAGCGGCACCGGGGAGCTGTTTTTT.